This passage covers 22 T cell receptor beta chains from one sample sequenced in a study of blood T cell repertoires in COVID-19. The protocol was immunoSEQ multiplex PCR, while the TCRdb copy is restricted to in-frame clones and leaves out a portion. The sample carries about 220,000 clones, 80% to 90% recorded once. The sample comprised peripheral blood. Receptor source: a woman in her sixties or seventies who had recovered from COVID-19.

Here the CDR3 reads CSVPPTGSSTDTQYF. The DNA for the CDR3 is TGCAGCGTCCCTCCGACTGGATCTAGCACAGATACGCAGTATTTT. This chain joins TRBV29-1 and TRBJ2-3; D is unresolved. The germline V gene encodes CDR1 SQVTM and CDR2 ANQGSEA. V was trimmed by 6 bases and J by 0 bases, leaving 16 bases between them. The CDR3 length is 15 residues.

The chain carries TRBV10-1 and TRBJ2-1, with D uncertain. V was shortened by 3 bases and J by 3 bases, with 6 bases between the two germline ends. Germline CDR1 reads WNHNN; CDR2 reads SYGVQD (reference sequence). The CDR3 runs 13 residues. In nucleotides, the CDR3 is TGCGCCAGCAGTGACAGTTACTACAATGAGCAGTTCTTC. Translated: CASSDSYYNEQFF.

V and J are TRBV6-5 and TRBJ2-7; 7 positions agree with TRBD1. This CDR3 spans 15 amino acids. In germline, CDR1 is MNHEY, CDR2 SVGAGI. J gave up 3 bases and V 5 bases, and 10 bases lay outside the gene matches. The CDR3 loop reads CASSTTPGQYYEQYF. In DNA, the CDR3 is TGTGCCAGCAGTACAACTCCGGGACAGTACTACGAGCAGTACTTC.

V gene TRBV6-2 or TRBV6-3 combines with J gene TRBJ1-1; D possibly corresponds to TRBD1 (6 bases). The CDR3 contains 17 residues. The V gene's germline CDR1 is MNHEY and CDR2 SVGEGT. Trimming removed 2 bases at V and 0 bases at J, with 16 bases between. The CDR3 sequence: CASSYTLGGGLNTEAFF. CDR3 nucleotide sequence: TGTGCCAGCAGTTACACCTTGGGAGGGGGATTGAACACTGAAGCTTTCTTT.

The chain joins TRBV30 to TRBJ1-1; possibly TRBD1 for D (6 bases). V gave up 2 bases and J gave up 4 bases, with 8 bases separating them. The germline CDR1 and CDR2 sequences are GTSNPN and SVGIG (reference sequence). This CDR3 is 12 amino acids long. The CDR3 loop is CAWSNRVTEAFF. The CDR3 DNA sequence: TGTGCCTGGAGTAACAGGGTCACTGAAGCTTTCTTT.

Here the CDR3 reads CASSQAGRVPEQYF. In DNA form, the CDR3 reads TGTGCCAGCAGCCAAGCGGGCAGGGTCCCCGAGCAGTACTTC. The rearrangement links TRBV3-1 (or the pseudogene TRBV3-2) to TRBJ2-7; tentatively, D is TRBD1 (5 bases). There are 14 residues in the CDR3. The V and J ends lost 1 base and 6 bases respectively, with 13 bases between them. Germline CDR1 and CDR2: LGHDT and YNNKEL (reference sequence).

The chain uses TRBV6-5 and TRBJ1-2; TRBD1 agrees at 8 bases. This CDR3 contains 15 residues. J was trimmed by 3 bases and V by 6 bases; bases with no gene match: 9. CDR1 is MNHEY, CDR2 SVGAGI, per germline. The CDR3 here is CASSVTGAFDYGYTF. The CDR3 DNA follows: TGTGCCAGCAGCGTGACAGGGGCCTTCGACTATGGCTACACCTTC.

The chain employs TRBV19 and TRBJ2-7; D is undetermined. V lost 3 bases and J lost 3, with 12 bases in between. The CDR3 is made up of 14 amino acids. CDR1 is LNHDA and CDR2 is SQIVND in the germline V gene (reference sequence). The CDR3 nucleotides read TGTGCCAGTAGTATTGAAAGAGGAAACTACGAGCAGTACTTC. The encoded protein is CASSIERGNYEQYF.

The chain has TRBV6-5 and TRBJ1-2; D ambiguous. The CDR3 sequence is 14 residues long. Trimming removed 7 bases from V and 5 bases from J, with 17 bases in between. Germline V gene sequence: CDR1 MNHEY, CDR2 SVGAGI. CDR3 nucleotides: TGTGCCAGCACCAAAAGGGAGGGTTGGTATGGCTACACCTTC. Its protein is CASTKREGWYGYTF.

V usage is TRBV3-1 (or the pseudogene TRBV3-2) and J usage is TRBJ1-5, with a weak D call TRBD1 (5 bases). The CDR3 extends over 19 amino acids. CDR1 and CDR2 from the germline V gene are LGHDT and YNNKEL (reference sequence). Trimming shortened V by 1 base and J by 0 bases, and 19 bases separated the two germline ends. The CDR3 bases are TGTGCCAGCAGCCAAGTCTTCCTTGGGGCGGGGAATAGCAATCAGCCCCAGCATTTT. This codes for CASSQVFLGAGNSNQPQHF.

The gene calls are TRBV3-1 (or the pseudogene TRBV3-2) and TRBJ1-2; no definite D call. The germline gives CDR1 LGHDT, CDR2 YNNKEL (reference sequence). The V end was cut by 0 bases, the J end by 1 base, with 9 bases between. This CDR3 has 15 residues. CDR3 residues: CASSQESVNNYGYTF. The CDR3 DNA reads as TGTGCCAGCAGCCAAGAATCAGTCAATAACTATGGCTACACCTTC.

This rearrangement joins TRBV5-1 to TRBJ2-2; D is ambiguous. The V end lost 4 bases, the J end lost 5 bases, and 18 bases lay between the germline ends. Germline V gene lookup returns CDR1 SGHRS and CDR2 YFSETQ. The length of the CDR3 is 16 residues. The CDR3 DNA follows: TGCGCCAGCAGCCCGGTTGTTTTTGTGGTTACCGGGGAGCTGTTTTTT. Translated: CASSPVVFVVTGELFF.

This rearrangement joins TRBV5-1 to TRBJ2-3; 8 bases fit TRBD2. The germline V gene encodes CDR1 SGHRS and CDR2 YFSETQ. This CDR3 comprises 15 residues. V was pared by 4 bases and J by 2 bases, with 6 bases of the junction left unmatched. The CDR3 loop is CASSLTSGFTDTQYF. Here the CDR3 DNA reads TGCGCCAGCAGCCTCACTAGCGGTTTCACAGATACGCAGTATTTT. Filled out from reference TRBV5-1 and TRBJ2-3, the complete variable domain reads KAGVTQTPRYLIKTRGQQVTLSCSPISGHRSVSWYQQTPGQGLQFLFEYFSETQRNKGNFPGRFSGRQFSNSRSEMNVSTLELGDSALYLCASSLTSGFTDTQYFGPGTRLTVL.

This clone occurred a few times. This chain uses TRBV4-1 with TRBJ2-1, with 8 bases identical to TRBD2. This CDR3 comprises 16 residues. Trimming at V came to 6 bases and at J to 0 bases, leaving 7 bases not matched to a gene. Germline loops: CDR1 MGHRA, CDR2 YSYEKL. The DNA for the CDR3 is TGCGCCAGCAGTACACCGGGACTAGGCTCCTACAATGAGCAGTTCTTC. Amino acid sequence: CASSTPGLGSYNEQFF.

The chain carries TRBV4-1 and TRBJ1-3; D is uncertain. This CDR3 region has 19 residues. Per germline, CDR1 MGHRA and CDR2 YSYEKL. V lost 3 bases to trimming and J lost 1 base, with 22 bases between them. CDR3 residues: CASSQAFTGVFSSGNTIYF. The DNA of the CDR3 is TGCGCCAGCAGCCAGGCTTTTACGGGAGTTTTCTCTTCTGGAAACACCATATATTTT.

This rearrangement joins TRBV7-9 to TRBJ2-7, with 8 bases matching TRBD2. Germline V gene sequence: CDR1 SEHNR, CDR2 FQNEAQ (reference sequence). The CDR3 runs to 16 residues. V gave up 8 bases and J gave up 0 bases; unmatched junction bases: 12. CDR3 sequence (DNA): TGTGCCAGCGGGGGGAAGCGGGGGAAGAGCTCCTACGAGCAGTACTTC. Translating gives CASGGKRGKSSYEQYF.

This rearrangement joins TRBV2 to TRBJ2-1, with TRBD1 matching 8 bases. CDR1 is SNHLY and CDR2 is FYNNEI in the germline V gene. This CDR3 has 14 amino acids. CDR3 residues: CASSGQGRGNEQFF. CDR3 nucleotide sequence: TGTGCAAGCTCCGGACAGGGCCGGGGGAATGAGCAGTTCTTC.

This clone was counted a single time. The CDR3 sequence: CASSTPGWDYGYTF. CDR3 nucleotides: TGTGCCAGTAGTACCCCGGGTTGGGACTATGGCTACACCTTC. The rearrangement uses TRBV19 and TRBJ1-2; D remains ambiguous. V was shortened by 4 bases and J by 3 bases, with 12 bases between the two germline ends. CDR3 length: 14 amino acids. The germline gives CDR1 LNHDA, CDR2 SQIVND (reference sequence).

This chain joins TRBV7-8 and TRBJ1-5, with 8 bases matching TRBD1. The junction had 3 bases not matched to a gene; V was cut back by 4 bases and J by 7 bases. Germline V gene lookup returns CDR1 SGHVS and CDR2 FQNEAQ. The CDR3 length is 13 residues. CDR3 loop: CASSSYRGQPQHF. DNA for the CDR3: TGTGCCAGCAGCTCATACAGGGGGCAGCCCCAGCATTTT.

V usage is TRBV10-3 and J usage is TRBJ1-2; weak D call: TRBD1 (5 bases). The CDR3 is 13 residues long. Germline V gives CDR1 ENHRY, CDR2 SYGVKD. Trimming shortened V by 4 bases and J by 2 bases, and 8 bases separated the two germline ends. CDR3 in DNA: TGTGCCATCAGTGGGGCAGGGAACTATGGCTACACCTTC. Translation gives CAISGAGNYGYTF.

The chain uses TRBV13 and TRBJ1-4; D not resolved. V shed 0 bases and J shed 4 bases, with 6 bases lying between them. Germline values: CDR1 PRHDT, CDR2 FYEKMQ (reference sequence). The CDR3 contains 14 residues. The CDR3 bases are TGTGCCAGCAGCTTAGGACGAGGTAATGAAAAACTGTTTTTT. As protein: CASSLGRGNEKLFF.

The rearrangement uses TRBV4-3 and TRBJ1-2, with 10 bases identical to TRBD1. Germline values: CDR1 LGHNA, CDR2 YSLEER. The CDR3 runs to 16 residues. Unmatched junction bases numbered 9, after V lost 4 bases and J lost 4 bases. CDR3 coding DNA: TGCGCCAGCAGCCGAAGCCGGGACAGGGGAGGCTATGGCTACACCTTC. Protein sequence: CASSRSRDRGGYGYTF.